The 15 T cell receptor beta chains reported below all come from one sample, sequenced in a study of cytomegalovirus exposure and HLA in healthy donors. Primers: 60 Vbeta forward and 13 Jbeta reverse. Data came from immunoSEQ multiplex PCR; TCRdb stores just in-frame clones and leaves some out. The sample comprises 180,000 or so clones, over 60% of which are singletons, and roughly 5.8% rests with the top ten. Material for sequencing was PBMCs. The receptors originated from a middle-aged man in good health and CMV-seropositive.

V gene TRBV30 combines with J gene TRBJ2-7; TRBD1 agrees at 12 bases. Germline-derived CDR1 and CDR2 are GTSNPN and SVGIG (reference sequence). The CDR3 is 15 amino acids. V shed 4 bases, J shed 5 bases, and the junction held 9 bases outside the gene matches. CDR3 bases: TGTGCCTGGACCCTCAAGGGACAGGGGGCTAACGAGCAGTACTTC. Its protein product is CAWTLKGQGANEQYF.

This clone was found a few times. This rearrangement joins TRBV19 to TRBJ2-1; D might be TRBD1 (6 bases). Germline V lookup: CDR1 LNHDA, CDR2 SQIVND (reference sequence). Between the trimmed V and J ends, which lost 5 bases and 2 bases, there was a span of 10 bases. The CDR3 sequence is 14 residues long. DNA for the CDR3: TGTGCCAGTAGTCAGGGGCCCCCCTACAATGAGCAGTTCTTC. Translation: CASSQGPPYNEQFF.

The rearrangement joins TRBV19 to TRBJ2-1; 11 bases agree with TRBD2. Trimming at V came to 4 bases and at J to 6 bases, leaving 5 bases not matched to a gene. CDR3 size: 15 residues. Germline assignment: CDR1 LNHDA and CDR2 SQIVND (reference sequence). The CDR3 nucleotides read TGTGCCAGTAGTAGGCTAGCGGGAGGTAGCAATGAGCAGTTCTTC. Translated, it gives CASSRLAGGSNEQFF.

V is TRBV2 and J is TRBJ2-1, with 9 bases identical to TRBD1. This CDR3 region has 15 residues. J was trimmed by 7 bases and V by 7 bases; bases with no gene match: 11. Looked up from germline, CDR1 is SNHLY and CDR2 is FYNNEI. The CDR3 DNA sequence: TGTGCCAGCAATCCGAAGACAGGGGGGTGGAATGAGCAGTTCTTC. It encodes CASNPKTGGWNEQFF.

This clone has only a few counts. The chain carries TRBV29-1 and TRBJ2-5; 9 bases agree with TRBD2. The germline gives CDR1 SQVTM, CDR2 ANQGSEA. The J segment lost 4 bases and the V segment lost 4 bases, leaving 10 bases of the junction unmatched. The CDR3 contains 15 residues. The CDR3 sequence is CSVVMIAGVRETQYF. The CDR3 DNA reads as TGCAGCGTTGTAATGATAGCGGGAGTTCGAGAGACCCAGTACTTC.

This chain joins TRBV6-6 and TRBJ2-3, with D possibly TRBD2 on 6 matching bases. V lost 2 bases, J lost 4 bases, and 13 bases lay in between. Looked up from germline, CDR1 is MNHNY and CDR2 is SVGAGI (reference sequence). The CDR3 contains 15 residues. The chain's CDR3 is CASSYISGRADTQYF. CDR3 DNA: TGTGCCAGCAGTTACATCAGCGGGCGGGCAGATACGCAGTATTTT.

The rearrangement links TRBV19 to TRBJ2-1, with TRBD2 matching 10 bases. The ends lost 4 bases at V and 1 base at J; junction bases unmatched: 7. Germline assignment: CDR1 LNHDA and CDR2 SQIVND (reference sequence). CDR3 length: 17 amino acids. CDR3 protein: CASSNLLSGRSYNEQFF. The CDR3 bases are TGTGCCAGTAGTAACCTACTTAGCGGGAGGTCCTACAATGAGCAGTTCTTC.

V and J are TRBV5-1 and TRBJ2-3; D not resolved. The CDR3 has 14 amino acids. Trimming cost V 0 bases and J 4 bases, with 9 bases left between them. The germline gives CDR1 SGHRS, CDR2 YFSETQ. The CDR3 sequence is CASSLGRFPDTQYF. The CDR3 DNA sequence: TGCGCCAGCAGCTTGGGTCGTTTTCCAGATACGCAGTATTTT.

V usage is TRBV5-4 and J usage is TRBJ2-3; D unclear. The germline V and J ends were trimmed by 4 bases and 0 bases, with 9 bases remaining between them. Germline V CDR1 and CDR2: SGHNT, YYREEE (reference sequence). This CDR3 region has 14 residues. Written as DNA, the CDR3 is TGTGCCAGCAGCCCCCCCTACAGCACAGATACGCAGTATTTT. Translated, it gives CASSPPYSTDTQYF.

Turning to this clone: At one end, the junction sequence differs from germline, possibly due to a read error. The chain uses TRBV7-9 and TRBJ2-7; TRBD1 matches 8 bases. CDR1 SEHNR and CDR2 FQNEAQ come from the germline V gene (reference sequence). The CDR3 is made up of 13 amino acids. CDR3: CASRQGASFEQYF. In DNA form, the CDR3 reads TGTGCCAGCCGTCAGGGGGCGTCCTTCGAGCAGTACTTC. Full variable domain (remainder filled in from reference TRBV7-9 and TRBJ2-7): DTGVSQNPRHKITKRGQNVTFRCDPISEHNRLYWYRQTLGQGPEFLTYFQNEAQLEKSRLLSDRFSAERPKGSFSTLEIQRTEQGDSAMYLCASRQGASFEQYFGPGTRLTVT.

V is TRBV25-1 and J is TRBJ2-1, with 7 bases matching TRBD1. V lost 8 bases, J lost 11 bases, and 12 bases stayed unmatched. The CDR3 runs to 13 residues. The germline CDR1 and CDR2 sequences are MGHDK and SYGVNS. CDR3 in amino acids: CASLLNRGTKQFF. CDR3 nucleotide sequence: TGTGCCAGCCTTCTCAACAGGGGAACTAAGCAGTTCTTC.

The CDR3 nucleotides read TGTGCCAGCAGCACAAGGGACAGTTTGGCTTACACCTTC. Its protein is CASSTRDSLAYTF. This chain uses TRBV9 with TRBJ1-2; 7 bases are a match to TRBD1. The CDR3 runs 13 residues. With V trimmed by 4 bases and J by 11 bases, 11 bases remained unmatched. CDR1 and CDR2 from the germline V gene are SGDLS and YYNGEE.

The V call is TRBV30, the J call TRBJ2-1; unclear D gene. Germline lookup yields CDR1 GTSNPN and CDR2 SVGIG (reference sequence). V lost 0 bases and J 4 bases, leaving 13 bases between the germline ends. The CDR3 totals 15 residues. The CDR3 sequence: CAWSVLTAGYNEQFF. The CDR3 nucleotides read TGTGCCTGGAGTGTATTGACTGCCGGATACAATGAGCAGTTCTTC.

The chain joins TRBV19 to TRBJ1-3; D gene unclear. CDR1 and CDR2 (germline): LNHDA, SQIVND (reference sequence). V shed 6 bases and J shed 4 bases, with 19 bases lying between them. The CDR3 spans 16 residues. CDR3: CASSGAFPEGGNTIYF. As DNA, the CDR3 is TGTGCCAGTAGCGGAGCTTTCCCCGAGGGAGGAAACACCATATATTTT.

This clone came up a few times. In nucleotides, the CDR3 is TGTGCCAGCAGTGAAGCGGGCCCCAGATTGTGGAATGAGCAGTTCTTC. Translation: CASSEAGPRLWNEQFF. V usage is TRBV6-1 and J usage is TRBJ2-1, with D uncertain. This CDR3 has 16 amino acids. CDR1 MNHNS and CDR2 SASEGT come from the germline V gene. Trimming removed 0 bases at V and 7 bases at J, with 16 bases between.